Below, 32 T cell receptor beta chains from the same sample are listed, as sequenced in a study of blood T cells in healthy people across ages (dated by TCRdb to between 2015 and 2016). Preparation of the library involved 5' RACE. TCRdb records Illumina HiSeq 2500 as the sequencer. A second PCR of roughly 6 to 12 cycles was run with a J-beta primer mix and a sample-barcoded 5' primer. The public reads were reprocessed in TCRdb via fastp at Q25 and MiXCR, keeping in-frame beta chains. Entries are consolidated by CDR3 protein sequence, retaining the most common genes and DNA. For this sample the table gives approximately 1.5 million distinct CDR3 sequences, of which about 42% were detected only once. The ten largest clones capture about 3.8% of the sample. The sequenced sample consisted of blood. These receptors all come from a woman younger than 35 in good health.

As concerns this clonotype: One junction end disagrees with the germline gene, perhaps due to a read error. The chain links TRBV5-1 to TRBJ1-2, with D possibly TRBD1 on 5 matching bases. The CDR3 loop spans 13 amino acids. CDR1 is SGHRS and CDR2 is YFSETQ in the germline V gene. The CDR3 DNA is TGCGCCAGCAGCCCGGGACCTAACGATGGCTACACCTTC. This codes for CASSPGPNDGYTF.

This sequence joins TRBV29-1 and TRBJ2-7, with D maybe TRBD1 (5 bases). The CDR3 is 14 residues long. Trimming took 6 bases from V and 1 from J, leaving 16 bases between them. CDR1 and CDR2 from the germline V gene are SQVTM and ANQGSEA. CDR3 sequence (DNA): TGCAGCGTGTATGTACTGACAGATTCCTACGAGCAGTACTTC. Encoded protein: CSVYVLTDSYEQYF.

In DNA, the CDR3 is TGCAGTGCTCTAGGCGCGGGACTAGCGGGAATTGAGCAGTTCTTC. Translating gives CSALGAGLAGIEQFF. This chain links TRBV20-1 with TRBJ2-1; 13 bases line up with TRBD2. Germline V gives CDR1 DFQATT, CDR2 SNEGSKA (reference sequence). V shed 5 bases, J shed 9 bases, and the junction held 10 bases outside the gene matches. This CDR3 is built from 15 residues.

A note on this clonotype: Here the CDR3 omits its conserved ending phenylalanine or tryptophan, so a read error is the likely source. The genes are TRBV4-1 and TRBJ1-1; weak D call: TRBD1 (5 bases). V was pared by 4 bases and J by 1 base, with 16 bases between. The CDR3 runs to 16 residues. Germline values: CDR1 MGHRA, CDR2 YSYEKL. CDR3 in DNA: TGCGCCAGCAGCCTTACTTGGGGCAGCCGGAACACTGAAGCTTTCTCT. It specifies CASSLTWGSRNTEAFS.

This clonotype has a handful of counts. The chain recombines TRBV4-1 with TRBJ2-1; 8 bases align to TRBD1. This CDR3 comprises 15 residues. Per germline, CDR1 MGHRA and CDR2 YSYEKL. Trimming took 0 bases from V and 7 from J; bases not matched to a gene: 5. CDR3 coding DNA: TGCGCCAGCAGCCAAGACCTACAGGGGGGTAATGAGCAGTTCTTC. Translating gives CASSQDLQGGNEQFF.

The rearrangement uses TRBV20-1 and TRBJ2-3; 8 bases line up with TRBD1. This CDR3 is built from 14 residues. CDR1 is DFQATT, CDR2 SNEGSKA, per germline (reference sequence). The J segment lost 3 bases and the V segment lost 6 bases, leaving 8 bases of the junction unmatched. The CDR3 sequence is CSARTGISTDTQYF. The DNA of the CDR3 is TGCAGTGCGCGGACAGGGATTAGTACAGATACGCAGTATTTT.

V and J are TRBV21-1 and TRBJ2-7; TRBD2, the table's D call, was not compared with the DNA. TRBV21-1 is recorded as a pseudogene. The CDR3 has 13 residues. CDR3 region: CASIGGVWREQYF. The DNA for the CDR3 is TGTGCCAGCATCGGAGGTGTGTGGCGCGAGCAGTACTTC.

The chain has TRBV7-3 and TRBJ2-3; the D call may be TRBD1 or TRBD2 (5 bases each). V was shortened by 3 bases and J by 0 bases, with 13 bases between the two germline ends. Germline V gives CDR1 SGHTA, CDR2 FQGTGA. The CDR3 has 16 residues. CDR3 loop: CASSFSGRRSTDTQYF. The CDR3 coding sequence is TGTGCCAGCAGCTTCTCAGGGAGAAGAAGCACAGATACGCAGTATTTT.

This rearrangement joins TRBV5-1 to TRBJ2-5, with 9 bases fitting TRBD2. This CDR3 comprises 17 residues. CDR1 SGHRS and CDR2 YFSETQ come from the germline V gene. Trimming at V came to 1 base and at J to 5 bases, leaving 12 bases not matched to a gene. This CDR3 reads CASSLKLAGPLGETQYF. CDR3 coding DNA: TGCGCCAGCAGCTTGAAGCTAGCGGGACCGTTAGGGGAGACCCAGTACTTC.

The CDR3 sequence: CAWSLPTGIEQYF. In DNA, the CDR3 is TGTGCCTGGAGTCTGCCGACAGGGATCGAGCAGTACTTC. The chain carries TRBV30 and TRBJ2-7, with 7 bases that match TRBD1. This CDR3 has 13 amino acids. Germline loops: CDR1 GTSNPN, CDR2 SVGIG (reference sequence). V shed 2 bases and J 6 bases; nucleotides not matched to a gene: 7.

This chain joins TRBV4-1 and TRBJ1-4, with 8 positions matching TRBD1. Germline-derived CDR1 and CDR2 are MGHRA and YSYEKL. The CDR3 extends over 14 amino acids. Trimming took 7 bases from V and 4 from J; bases not matched to a gene: 5. The CDR3 DNA sequence: TGCGCCAGCAAGGGGACAGGCATTAATGAAAAACTGTTTTTT. It encodes CASKGTGINEKLFF.

On this clonotype itself: Germline is not matched at one junction end, which may reflect a read error. V is TRBV6-6 and J is TRBJ2-1, with 7 nucleotides matching TRBD1. Germline CDR1 reads MNHNY; CDR2 reads SVGAGI (reference sequence). The CDR3 contains 16 residues. Here the CDR3 reads CTSSYLPGTAYNEQFF. The CDR3 region has the DNA TGTACCAGCAGTTACCTTCCCGGGACAGCCTACAATGAGCAGTTCTTC.

This clonotype was counted a few times. The chain combines TRBV9 with TRBJ2-7; TRBD1 might be the D (6 bases). The ends were cut back, 0 bases at V and 6 bases at J, with 10 bases in the middle. Germline CDR1 SGDLS, CDR2 YYNGEE. The CDR3 runs 13 residues. The CDR3 spells CASSVEQGREQYF. CDR3 DNA sequence: TGTGCCAGCAGCGTAGAACAGGGCCGCGAGCAGTACTTC. Full variable domain (rest looked up from reference TRBV9 and TRBJ2-7): DSGVTQTPKHLITATGQRVTLRCSPRSGDLSVYWYQQSLDQGLQFLIQYYNGEERAKGNILERFSAQQFPDLHSELNLSSLELGDSALYFCASSVEQGREQYFGPGTRLTVT.

This clonotype was counted a few times. Just one base apart from a much larger clone, this may be a read error. The chain links TRBV29-1 to TRBJ2-1, with TRBD1 identical over 7 bases. The DNA matches TRBJ2-7 better at its end, which makes the J call doubtful. Germline V CDR1 and CDR2: SQVTM, ANQGSEA. CDR3 length equals 13 residues. This CDR3 reads CSVEGRGYNEQYF. CDR3 DNA: TGCAGCGTTGAGGGCAGGGGGTACAATGAGCAGTACTTC.

As regards this clonotype: The conserved closing phenylalanine or tryptophan is absent in this CDR3, likely reflecting a read error. The CDR3 reads CASSVGQGLDTQYL. In nucleotides, the CDR3 is TGTGCCAGCAGCGTAGGGCAGGGGCTGGATACGCAGTATTTA. V usage is TRBV9 and J usage is TRBJ2-3; a weak D match, TRBD1 (6 bases). Germline V gene data show CDR1 as SGDLS and CDR2 as YYNGEE. The CDR3 runs 14 residues. V was trimmed by 0 bases and J by 6 bases, leaving 11 bases between them.

This clonotype was counted at least ten times. The rearrangement joins TRBV20-1 to TRBJ2-5; 8 bases agree with TRBD1. Trimming removed 6 bases from V and 4 bases from J; junction bases left unmatched: 10. The CDR3 has 14 amino acids. The V gene's germline CDR1 is DFQATT and CDR2 SNEGSKA (reference sequence). The CDR3 coding sequence is TGCAGTGCCTTCCTACAGGGGGGCAGAGAGACCCAGTACTTC. This encodes CSAFLQGGRETQYF.

The chain has TRBV11-3 and TRBJ2-1; 11 nucleotides align to TRBD2. CDR1 is SGHNT and CDR2 is YENEEA in the germline V gene. The trim removed 0 bases at V and 3 bases at J, leaving 4 bases unmatched. This CDR3 is 17 amino acids long. The CDR3 nucleotides read TGTGCCAGCAGCTTAGATCCGGGACTAGCGGACTACAATGAGCAGTTCTTC. Translating gives CASSLDPGLADYNEQFF.

This clonotype showed up many times. CDR3 DNA: TGCAGCCCTAGACAGGGCTACGAGCAGTACTTC. Protein sequence: CSPRQGYEQYF. The chain recombines TRBV29-1 with TRBJ2-7, with TRBD1 matching over 7 bases. The J segment lost 3 bases and the V segment lost 8 bases, leaving 4 bases of the junction unmatched. Germline values: CDR1 SQVTM, CDR2 ANQGSEA. The CDR3 length is 11 residues.

CDR3: CASSWGRHNEQFF. CDR3 nucleotides: TGTGCCAGCAGTTGGGGAAGGCACAATGAGCAGTTCTTC. The chain has TRBV12-3 or TRBV12-4 and TRBJ2-1; D remains ambiguous. This CDR3 region has 13 residues. Trimming took off 4 bases at V and 5 bases at J, with 9 bases between the two ends.

The chain has TRBV4-2 and TRBJ2-2; 13 bases map to TRBD2. Germline assignment: CDR1 LGHNA and CDR2 YNFKEQ. V was pared by 4 bases and J by 4 bases, with 9 bases of the junction left unmatched. The CDR3 spans 18 residues. The CDR3 nucleotides are TGTGCCAGCAGCCGAGAACTAGCGGGGGGGCTGGGCACCGGGGAGCTGTTTTTT. Translated, it gives CASSRELAGGLGTGELFF.

This clonotype was observed a handful of times. This CDR3 is CASSLDGPQQYF. In DNA, the CDR3 is TGTGCCAGCAGCTTAGATGGGCCACAGCAGTACTTC. This chain joins TRBV7-9 and TRBJ2-7, with D uncertain. V was cut by 1 base and J by 8 bases, with 9 bases left in between. The CDR3 is 12 residues long. Germline assignment: CDR1 SEHNR and CDR2 FQNEAQ (reference sequence).

This clonotype came up a few times. The V and J genes are TRBV4-3 and TRBJ1-6; D is unresolved. V shed 0 bases and J shed 6 bases, with 12 bases lying between them. Germline CDR1 and CDR2: LGHNA and YSLEER. The CDR3 sequence is 16 residues long. The CDR3 sequence: CASSQDSSGSNSPLHF. The CDR3 DNA reads TGCGCCAGCAGCCAAGACAGTTCGGGAAGTAATTCACCCCTCCACTTT.

The V call is TRBV12-3 or TRBV12-4, the J call TRBJ1-2, with D tentatively TRBD1 (6 bases). V gave up 5 bases and J gave up 0 bases, with 13 bases separating them. This CDR3 is built from 15 residues. DNA for the CDR3: TGTGCCAGCAGTGGACAGAGGCCTTCTAACTATGGCTACACCTTC. Encoded protein: CASSGQRPSNYGYTF.

Only a few counts were recorded for this clonotype. The genes are TRBV20-1 and TRBJ2-4, with 7 bases identical to TRBD1. After removal of 4 bases from V and 13 bases from J, the junction contained 16 bases not matched to a gene. Germline V gene lookup returns CDR1 DFQATT and CDR2 SNEGSKA (reference sequence). This CDR3 has 14 residues. The CDR3 reads CSAKTGEAIVGQYF. For the CDR3, the DNA is TGCAGTGCTAAAACAGGGGAAGCAATAGTAGGGCAGTACTTC.

In its sample, this clonotype was seen many times. The chain carries TRBV20-1 and TRBJ2-1, with TRBD1 as a possible D gene (5 bases). CDR1 and CDR2 (germline): DFQATT, SNEGSKA (reference sequence). The V end lost 1 base, the J end lost 8 bases, and 15 bases lay between the germline ends. The CDR3 spans 14 residues. The CDR3 loop is CSARGHDSRHEQFF. The DNA for the CDR3 is TGCAGTGCTAGAGGCCATGACAGCAGGCATGAGCAGTTCTTC.

The V and J genes are TRBV11-2 and TRBJ1-2; D is ambiguous. The V and J ends lost 5 bases and 6 bases respectively, with 13 bases between them. The CDR3 has 13 residues. CDR1 is SGHAT and CDR2 is FQNNGV in the germline V gene. CDR3 DNA: TGTGCCAGCAGCCCGACGGGGAACCATGGCTACACCTTC. This translates into CASSPTGNHGYTF. The whole variable domain, remainder taken from reference TRBV11-2 and TRBJ1-2, is EAGVAQSPRYKIIEKRQSVAFWCNPISGHATLYWYQQILGQGPKLLIQFQNNGVVDDSQLPKDRFSAERLKGVDSTLKIQPAKLEDSAVYLCASSPTGNHGYTFGSGTRLTVV.

The chain uses TRBV10-3 and TRBJ2-5; 9 nucleotides match TRBD1. The last part of the DNA fits TRBJ2-7 better; the J call may be wrong. Germline V CDR1 and CDR2: ENHRY, SYGVKD. CDR3 size: 17 residues. The CDR3 coding sequence is TGTGCCATCAGTGAGACGAAGATGGGACAGGGCAAAGACGAGCAGTACTTC. Protein sequence: CAISETKMGQGKDEQYF.

The chain joins TRBV7-2 to TRBJ2-1, with TRBD2 matching over 13 bases. V shed 5 bases and J 6 bases; nucleotides not matched to a gene: 10. The germline CDR1 and CDR2 sequences are SGHTA and FQGNSA. CDR3 size: 17 residues. CDR3 residues: CASSLFPGLAGPNEQFF. The CDR3 DNA sequence: TGTGCCAGCAGCCTCTTCCCGGGACTAGCGGGGCCCAATGAGCAGTTCTTC.

The rearrangement links TRBV20-1 to TRBJ2-1; TRBD1 matches at 7 bases. The ends lost 3 bases at V and 10 bases at J; junction bases unmatched: 9. Germline V gene data show CDR1 as DFQATT and CDR2 as SNEGSKA (reference sequence). This CDR3 region has 13 residues. CDR3 DNA sequence: TGCAGTGCTAGCCGGCCAGGGGGTTCCGAGCAGTTCTTC. This gives the protein CSASRPGGSEQFF.

V gene TRBV6-1 combines with J gene TRBJ1-5, with 7 bases that match TRBD1. Germline assignment: CDR1 MNHNS and CDR2 SASEGT. The V gene end was trimmed by 1 base and the J gene end by 4 bases; junction bases not matched to a gene: 4. CDR3 length: 15 amino acids. The CDR3 nucleotides read TGTGCCAGCAGTGAAGTCAGGGGGGTAAATCAGCCCCAGCATTTT. Its translation is CASSEVRGVNQPQHF.

The sample holds a few counts of this clonotype. V is TRBV29-1 and J is TRBJ2-5; 10 nucleotides match TRBD2. This CDR3 is built from 13 residues. Per germline, CDR1 SQVTM and CDR2 ANQGSEA. The junction had 8 bases not matched to a gene; V was cut back by 4 bases and J by 9 bases. CDR3 region: CSVVLAGQGAQYF. The CDR3 bases are TGCAGCGTTGTACTAGCGGGGCAAGGGGCCCAGTACTTC.

The table lists this clonotype with many counts. The chain couples TRBV20-1 to TRBJ2-5, with 8 nucleotides matching TRBD1. The J segment lost 3 bases and the V segment lost 6 bases, leaving 3 bases of the junction unmatched. CDR3 length equals 12 residues. CDR1 is DFQATT, CDR2 SNEGSKA, per germline (reference sequence). CDR3: CSAYRGKETQYF. CDR3 coding DNA: TGCAGTGCATACAGGGGGAAAGAGACCCAGTACTTC.